Included here is one T cell receptor (beta chain) sequence, with context. This specimen comes from a study of Graves' ophthalmopathy and Graves' hyperthyroidism. CAS ≥3, NOSPECS ≥4, moderate-to-severe activity and duration under 3 months marked donors with ophthalmopathy. A volume of around 9.5 ml of fresh peripheral blood supplied the PBMCs. V lost 1 base, J lost 0 bases, and 10 bases lay in between. The germline V gene has CDR1 MGHRA and CDR2 YSYEKL. The CDR3 has 16 amino acids. The authors amplified TCR beta CDR3 regions from RNA transcripts. An initial RT-PCR round employing HTBI primers preceded a second-round multiplex PCR. TCRdb passed the multiplex PCR reads through MiXCR, listing each CDR3 protein once. This table has about half a million distinct CDR3 sequences, roughly an eighth appearing once.

The J gene is TRBJ1-3, the V gene TRBV4-1, with unresolved D. The sequencing input was blood. The origin of this receptor is a woman aged 25 to 39 with Graves' ophthalmopathy. The CDR3 is CASSQGLLLSGNTIYF. CDR3 nucleotide sequence: TGCGCCAGCAGCCAAGGACTGCTGCTCTCTGGAAACACCATATATTTT.